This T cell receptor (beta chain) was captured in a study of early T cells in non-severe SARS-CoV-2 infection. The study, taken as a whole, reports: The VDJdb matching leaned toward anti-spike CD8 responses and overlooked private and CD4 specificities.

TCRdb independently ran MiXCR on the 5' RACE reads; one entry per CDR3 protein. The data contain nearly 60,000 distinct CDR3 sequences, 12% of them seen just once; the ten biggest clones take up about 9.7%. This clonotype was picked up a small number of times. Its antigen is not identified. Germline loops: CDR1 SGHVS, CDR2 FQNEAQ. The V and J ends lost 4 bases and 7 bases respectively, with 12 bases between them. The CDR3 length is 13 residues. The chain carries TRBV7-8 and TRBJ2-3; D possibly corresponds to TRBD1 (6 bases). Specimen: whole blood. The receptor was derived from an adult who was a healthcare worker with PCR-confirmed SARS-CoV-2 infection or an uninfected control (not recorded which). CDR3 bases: TGTGCCAGCAGCTCCCGGACAGACAATACGCAGTATTTT. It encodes CASSSRTDNTQYF.